The 9 T cell receptor beta chains listed next were all sequenced from one sample in a study of shared clonotypes between healthy human individuals. Clones were read by immunoSEQ multiplex PCR, and TCRdb kept only the in-frame ones, dropping some. In the table there are around 2,000,000 clones, over 85% of which are singletons. Naivety among CD8 cells was defined by CD45RO negativity and positive CCR7 selection, thereby excluding terminally differentiated effector memory CD45RA+ cells. The sample taken for sequencing was naive CD8+ T cells sorted from blood. The receptors here all came from a man younger than 35 in good health.

On this clone: This CDR3 is also generated by other DNA sequences in the sample. The V call is TRBV5-6, the J call TRBJ1-1; D perhaps matches TRBD1 (5 bases). The CDR3 consists of 13 residues. CDR1 is SGHDT, CDR2 YYEEEE, per germline. Trimming cost V 0 bases and J 7 bases, with 10 bases left between them. The CDR3 protein is CASSLGSGIEAFF. The CDR3 DNA reads TGTGCCAGCAGCTTGGGTTCAGGGATTGAAGCTTTCTTT.

This sequence joins TRBV5-8 and TRBJ2-1; TRBD2 matches at 8 bases. The V gene end was trimmed by 0 bases and the J gene end by 2 bases; junction bases not matched to a gene: 4. The germline CDR1 and CDR2 sequences are SGHTS and YDEGEE. The CDR3 has 16 amino acids. As DNA, the CDR3 is TGTGCCAGCAGCTTGGTTGGTAGCGGGACCTACAATGAGCAGTTCTTC. Protein product: CASSLVGSGTYNEQFF.

The chain has TRBV7-6 and TRBJ1-1, with D possibly being TRBD1 (6 bases). Trimming removed 3 bases from V and 1 base from J, with 12 bases in between. The CDR3 runs to 15 residues. CDR1 and CDR2 from the germline V gene are SGHVS and FNYEAQ. The CDR3 reads CASSLNRVPNTEAFF. The CDR3 nucleotides read TGTGCCAGCAGCTTGAACAGGGTGCCGAACACTGAAGCTTTCTTT.

Worth noting for this clone: This same CDR3 is encoded by further DNA sequences in the sample. V and J are TRBV7-9 and TRBJ2-1; D is possibly TRBD2 (6 bases). CDR3 length: 12 amino acids. Germline-derived CDR1 and CDR2 are SEHNR and FQNEAQ (reference sequence). V was trimmed by 6 bases and J by 9 bases, leaving 12 bases between them. CDR3 sequence (DNA): TGTGCCAGCAGTGGGACTTCTGGTGAGCAGTTCTTC. This gives the protein CASSGTSGEQFF.

The CDR3 sequence: CATTLRPGAHSGEQYF. CDR3 in DNA: TGTGCCACCACTTTAAGGCCGGGAGCTCATTCAGGCGAGCAGTACTTC. This rearrangement joins TRBV15 to TRBJ2-7; weak D call: TRBD2 (6 bases). The length of the CDR3 is 16 residues. Germline assignment: CDR1 LNHNV and CDR2 YYDKDF (reference sequence). With 7 bases removed from V and 6 bases from J, the gap between germline ends came to 25 bases.

The chain uses TRBV7-9 and TRBJ2-1; 9 nucleotides line up with TRBD2. The CDR3 runs 17 residues. Germline lookup yields CDR1 SEHNR and CDR2 FQNEAQ (reference sequence). V was clipped by 2 bases and J by 8 bases; unmatched bases: 13. The CDR3 DNA is TGTGCCAGCAGCTTATCGTTAGCGGGGGCGTCTATCGATGAGCAGTTCTTC. It encodes CASSLSLAGASIDEQFF.

CDR3 amino acids: CASSQKTGMIAEAFF. The CDR3 DNA follows: TGTGCCAGCAGTCAAAAGACAGGGATGATCGCTGAAGCTTTCTTT. The rearrangement links TRBV28 to TRBJ1-1, with 7 bases matching TRBD1. J was trimmed by 6 bases and V by 5 bases; bases with no gene match: 12. This CDR3 region has 15 residues. Per germline, CDR1 MDHEN and CDR2 SYDVKM.

This clone was detected only once. The genes are TRBV11-2 and TRBJ2-1, with D perhaps TRBD1 (6 bases). V was shortened by 1 base and J by 6 bases, with 13 bases between the two germline ends. The CDR3 totals 15 residues. In germline, CDR1 is SGHAT, CDR2 FQNNGV. Written as DNA, the CDR3 is TGTGCCAGCAGCTTAGGGACAGATGAAGTCAATGAGCAGTTCTTC. Encoded protein: CASSLGTDEVNEQFF.

The J gene is TRBJ1-2, the V gene TRBV29-1; D unclear. The CDR3 covers 13 residues. In germline, CDR1 is SQVTM, CDR2 ANQGSEA. Trimming left V 0 bases short and J 4 bases short, with 9 bases between. The CDR3 region is CSVEDHPGYGYTF. The CDR3 DNA reads as TGCAGCGTTGAAGATCATCCGGGCTATGGCTACACCTTC.